Below, 8 T cell receptor beta chains from the same sample are listed, as sequenced in a study of PD-1 blockade in mismatch repair-deficient tumors listed by TCRdb under 2017. Receptor amplification or capture employed the immunoSEQ multiplex PCR assay. TCRdb's version of the immuneACCESS table is confined to in-frame rearrangements and falls short of the full clone set. An unresolved V gene accounts for under half of the shortfall where checked; the remainder is of unknown origin. This sample lists 14,000 or so clones; approximately 81% were detected once. The ten top clones hold under 25% of the sample. The sample's time point label, decoded: roughly ten-day in vitro stimulation with candidate neoantigen peptide 4. Their antigen targets remain unknown. The specimen comprised cells cultured in vitro, sampled from a patient treated with pembrolizumab. All receptors come from an adult with mismatch repair-deficient cancer.

This sequence joins TRBV6-1 and TRBJ2-1; tentative D call: TRBD1 (6 bases). There are 15 residues in the CDR3. V lost 6 bases, J lost 8 bases, and 20 bases lay in between. In germline, CDR1 is MNHNS, CDR2 SASEGT. The CDR3 protein is CASRAGDTRVDEQFF. CDR3 sequence (DNA): TGTGCCAGCAGGGCCGGGGACACTAGAGTCGATGAGCAGTTCTTC.

V is TRBV7-9 and J is TRBJ1-1; weak D call: TRBD1 (5 bases). The length of the CDR3 is 13 residues. CDR1 and CDR2 (germline): SEHNR, FQNEAQ (reference sequence). V lost 5 bases and J 6 bases, leaving 13 bases between the germline ends. CDR3 sequence (DNA): TGTGCCAGCAGCGGGGGGACTGAGCCTGAAGCTTTCTTT. It translates to CASSGGTEPEAFF.

The chain links TRBV28 to TRBJ2-3; TRBD2 agrees at 8 bases. V lost 3 bases and J lost 3; bases outside the gene matches: 5. Germline CDR1 and CDR2: MDHEN and SYDVKM. This CDR3 spans 15 amino acids. The CDR3 here is CASSFSAGGTDTQYF. The DNA of the CDR3 is TGTGCCAGCAGTTTCTCGGCGGGAGGTACAGATACGCAGTATTTT.

V gene TRBV29-1 combines with J gene TRBJ1-2, with 11 bases matching TRBD1. Trimming removed 6 bases from V and 6 bases from J; junction bases left unmatched: 0. The CDR3 runs 11 residues. CDR1 is SQVTM, CDR2 ANQGSEA, per germline. CDR3 sequence: CSVGQGDGYTF. CDR3 DNA sequence: TGCAGCGTGGGACAGGGGGATGGCTACACCTTC.

This CDR3 is CASSREAWDEQFF. CDR3 DNA: TGTGCCAGCAGCCGCGAGGCCTGGGATGAGCAGTTCTTC. The chain couples TRBV27 to TRBJ2-1; D is unresolved. The germline V and J ends were trimmed by 6 bases and 8 bases, with 14 bases remaining between them. The CDR3 spans 13 residues. Germline loops: CDR1 MNHEY, CDR2 SMNVEV (reference sequence).

V is TRBV5-1 and J is TRBJ2-1; 12 bases are shared with TRBD2. The CDR3 loop spans 16 amino acids. With 2 bases clipped from V and 5 bases from J, the junction kept 5 bases outside the gene matches. Germline V gives CDR1 SGHRS, CDR2 YFSETQ. Written as DNA, the CDR3 is TGCGCCAGCAGCTTAGGTGGACTAGCGGGAAACAATGAGCAGTTCTTC. Its translation: CASSLGGLAGNNEQFF.

This clone is a singleton in its sample. This CDR3 is also generated by other DNA sequences in the sample. This rearrangement joins TRBV28 to TRBJ2-7; D uncertain. Germline V lookup: CDR1 MDHEN, CDR2 SYDVKM. V dropped 4 bases and J dropped 3 bases, with 4 bases sitting between them. The CDR3 length is 11 residues. CDR3 region: CASSSFYEQYF. The CDR3 DNA reads as TGTGCCAGCAGTTCATTCTACGAGCAGTACTTC.

The rearrangement links TRBV6-1 to TRBJ1-2, with no clear D. Trimming removed 2 bases from V and 4 bases from J, with 5 bases in between. This CDR3 is built from 12 residues. From germline, CDR1 is MNHNS and CDR2 SASEGT. CDR3 in amino acids: CASSEMGYGYTF. The CDR3 DNA sequence: TGTGCCAGCAGTGAAATGGGCTATGGCTACACCTTC.